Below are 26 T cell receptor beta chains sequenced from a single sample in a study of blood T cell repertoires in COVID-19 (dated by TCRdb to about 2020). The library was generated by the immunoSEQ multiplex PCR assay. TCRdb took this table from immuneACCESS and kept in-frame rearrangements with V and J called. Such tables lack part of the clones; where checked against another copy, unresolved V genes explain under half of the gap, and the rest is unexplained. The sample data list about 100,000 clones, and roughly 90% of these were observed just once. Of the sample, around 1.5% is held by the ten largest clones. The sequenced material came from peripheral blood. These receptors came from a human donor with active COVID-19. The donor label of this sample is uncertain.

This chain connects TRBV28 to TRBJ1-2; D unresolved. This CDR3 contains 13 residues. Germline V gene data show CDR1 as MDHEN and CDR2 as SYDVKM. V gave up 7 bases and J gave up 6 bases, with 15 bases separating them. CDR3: CASNAYMYDGYTF. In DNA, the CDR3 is TGTGCCAGCAACGCGTATATGTACGATGGCTACACCTTC.

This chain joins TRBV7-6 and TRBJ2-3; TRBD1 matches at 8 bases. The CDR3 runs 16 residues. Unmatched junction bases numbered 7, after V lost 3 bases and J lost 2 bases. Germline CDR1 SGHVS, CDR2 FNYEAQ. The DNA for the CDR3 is TGTGCCAGCAGCTTGGGCAGGGGGCAATCCACAGATACGCAGTATTTT. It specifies CASSLGRGQSTDTQYF.

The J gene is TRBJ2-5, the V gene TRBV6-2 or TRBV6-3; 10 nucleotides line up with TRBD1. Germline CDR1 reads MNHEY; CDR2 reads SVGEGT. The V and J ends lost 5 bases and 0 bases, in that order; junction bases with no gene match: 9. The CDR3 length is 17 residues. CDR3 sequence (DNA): TGTGCCAGCAGTGCCATCCCGGGACAGGGGTACCAAGAGACCCAGTACTTC. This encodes CASSAIPGQGYQETQYF.

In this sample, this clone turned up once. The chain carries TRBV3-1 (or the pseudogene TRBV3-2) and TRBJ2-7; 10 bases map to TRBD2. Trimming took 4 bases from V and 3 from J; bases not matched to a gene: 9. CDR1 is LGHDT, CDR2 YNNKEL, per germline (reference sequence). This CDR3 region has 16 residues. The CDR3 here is CASSLGLAGENYEQYF. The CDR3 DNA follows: TGTGCCAGCAGCCTCGGGCTAGCGGGAGAAAACTACGAGCAGTACTTC.

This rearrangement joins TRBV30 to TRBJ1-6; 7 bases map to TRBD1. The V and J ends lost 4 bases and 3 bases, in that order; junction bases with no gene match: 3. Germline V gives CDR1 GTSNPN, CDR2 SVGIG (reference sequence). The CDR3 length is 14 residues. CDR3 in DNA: TGTGCCTGGAAAAGGGGGCACTATAATTCACCCCTCCACTTT. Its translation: CAWKRGHYNSPLHF.

For the CDR3, the DNA is TGTGCCAGTAGCGACAGGGGGTATGGCTACACCTTC. Translation gives CASSDRGYGYTF. J is TRBJ1-2 and V is TRBV19; the match to TRBD1 covers 9 bases. The junction had 1 base not matched to a gene; V was cut back by 6 bases and J by 5 bases. Looked up from germline, CDR1 is LNHDA and CDR2 is SQIVND (reference sequence). The CDR3 totals 12 residues.

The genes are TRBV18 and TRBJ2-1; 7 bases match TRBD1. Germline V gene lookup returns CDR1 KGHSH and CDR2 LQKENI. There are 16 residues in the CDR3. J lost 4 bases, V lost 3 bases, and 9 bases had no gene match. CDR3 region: CASSPKGTAVYNEQFF. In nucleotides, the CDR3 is TGTGCCAGCTCACCTAAAGGGACAGCCGTATACAATGAGCAGTTCTTC.

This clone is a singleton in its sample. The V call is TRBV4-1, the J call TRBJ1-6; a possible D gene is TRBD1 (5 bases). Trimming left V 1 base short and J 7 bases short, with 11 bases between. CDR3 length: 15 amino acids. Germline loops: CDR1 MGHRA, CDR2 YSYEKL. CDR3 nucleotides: TGCGCCAGCAGCCAAGGAGGCAGGGCAAATTCACCCCTCCACTTT. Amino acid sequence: CASSQGGRANSPLHF.

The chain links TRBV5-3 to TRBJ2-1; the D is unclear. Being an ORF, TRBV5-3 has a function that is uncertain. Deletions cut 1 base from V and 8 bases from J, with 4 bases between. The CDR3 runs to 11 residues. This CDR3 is CARSLSYEQFF. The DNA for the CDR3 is TGTGCCAGAAGCTTGTCTTATGAGCAGTTCTTC.

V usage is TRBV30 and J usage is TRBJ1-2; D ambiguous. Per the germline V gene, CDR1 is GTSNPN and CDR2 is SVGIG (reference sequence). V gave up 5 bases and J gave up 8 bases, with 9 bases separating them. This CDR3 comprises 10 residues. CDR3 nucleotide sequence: TGTGCCTGGGAGAGGGTAGGCTACACCTTC. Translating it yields CAWERVGYTF.

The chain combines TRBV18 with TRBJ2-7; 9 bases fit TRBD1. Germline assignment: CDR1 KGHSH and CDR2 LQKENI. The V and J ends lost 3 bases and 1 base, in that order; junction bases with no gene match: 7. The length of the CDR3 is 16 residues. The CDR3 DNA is TGTGCCAGCTCACCCGGTGGACAGGGGAGATCCTACGAGCAGTACTTC. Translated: CASSPGGQGRSYEQYF.

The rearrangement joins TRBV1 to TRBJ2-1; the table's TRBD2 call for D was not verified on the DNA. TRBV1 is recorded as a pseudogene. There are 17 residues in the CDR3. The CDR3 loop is CTSSPFGSSGIFNEQFF. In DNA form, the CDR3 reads TGCACCAGCAGCCCCTTCGGGTCTAGCGGAATCTTCAATGAGCAGTTCTTC.

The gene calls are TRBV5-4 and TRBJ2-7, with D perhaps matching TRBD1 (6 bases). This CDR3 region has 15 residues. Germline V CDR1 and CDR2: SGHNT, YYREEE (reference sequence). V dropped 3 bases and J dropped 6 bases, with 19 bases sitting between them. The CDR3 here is CASSSQGVAATEQYF. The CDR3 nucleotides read TGTGCCAGCAGCTCACAGGGAGTCGCGGCGACCGAGCAGTACTTC.

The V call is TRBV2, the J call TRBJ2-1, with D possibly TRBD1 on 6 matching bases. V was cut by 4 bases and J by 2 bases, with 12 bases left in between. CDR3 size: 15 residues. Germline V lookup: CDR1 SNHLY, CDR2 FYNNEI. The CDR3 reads CASSVQGLTYNEQFF. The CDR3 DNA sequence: TGTGCCAGCAGTGTACAGGGTCTTACCTACAATGAGCAGTTCTTC.

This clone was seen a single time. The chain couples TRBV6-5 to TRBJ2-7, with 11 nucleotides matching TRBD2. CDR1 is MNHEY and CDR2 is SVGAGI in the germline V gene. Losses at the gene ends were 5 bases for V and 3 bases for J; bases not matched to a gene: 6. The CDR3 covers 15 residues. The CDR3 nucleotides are TGTGCCAGCAGTAATAGCGGGAGGGGTGACTACGAGCAGTACTTC. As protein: CASSNSGRGDYEQYF.

The CDR3 bases are TGTGCCAGCAGCCCCGGGACTACACTATCAGATACGCAGTATTTT. Translating it yields CASSPGTTLSDTQYF. The chain links TRBV3-1 (or the pseudogene TRBV3-2) to TRBJ2-3, with 7 nucleotides matching TRBD2. The junction had 8 bases not matched to a gene; V was cut back by 4 bases and J by 4 bases. CDR3 size: 15 residues. Germline CDR1 reads LGHDT; CDR2 reads YNNKEL (reference sequence).

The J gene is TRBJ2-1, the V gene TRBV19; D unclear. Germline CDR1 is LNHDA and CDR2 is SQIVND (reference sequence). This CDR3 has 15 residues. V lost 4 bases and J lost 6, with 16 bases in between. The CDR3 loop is CASSTYLAGVNEQFF. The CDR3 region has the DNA TGTGCCAGTAGTACATACTTAGCTGGAGTCAATGAGCAGTTCTTC.

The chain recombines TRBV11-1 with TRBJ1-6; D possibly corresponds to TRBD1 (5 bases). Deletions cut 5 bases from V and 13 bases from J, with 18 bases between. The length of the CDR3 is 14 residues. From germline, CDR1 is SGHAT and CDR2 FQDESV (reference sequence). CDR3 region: CASSAGRGPFPLHF. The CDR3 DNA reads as TGTGCCAGCAGCGCGGGACGGGGACCCTTTCCCCTCCACTTT.

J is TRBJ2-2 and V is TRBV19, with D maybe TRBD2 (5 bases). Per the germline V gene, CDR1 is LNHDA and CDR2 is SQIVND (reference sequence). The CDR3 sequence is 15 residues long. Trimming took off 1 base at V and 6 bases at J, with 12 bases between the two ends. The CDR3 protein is CASSIAQLGAGELFF. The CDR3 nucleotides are TGTGCCAGTAGTATAGCCCAGCTCGGGGCCGGGGAGCTGTTTTTT.

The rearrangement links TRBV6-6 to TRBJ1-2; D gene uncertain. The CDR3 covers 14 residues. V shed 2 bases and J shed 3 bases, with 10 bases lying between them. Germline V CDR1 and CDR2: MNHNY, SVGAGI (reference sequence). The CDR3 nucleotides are TGTGCCAGCAGTTACCTATTATCGGACTATGGCTACACCTTC. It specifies CASSYLLSDYGYTF.

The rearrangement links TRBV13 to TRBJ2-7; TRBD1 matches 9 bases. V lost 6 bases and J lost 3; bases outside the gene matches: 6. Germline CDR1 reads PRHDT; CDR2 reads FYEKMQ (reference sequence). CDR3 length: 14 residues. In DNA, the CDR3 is TGTGCCAGCAGGGAGACAGGGGGAGACTACGAGCAGTACTTC. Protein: CASRETGGDYEQYF. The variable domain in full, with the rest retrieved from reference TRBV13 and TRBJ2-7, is AAGVIQSPRHLIKEKRETATLKCYPIPRHDTVYWYQQGPGQDPQFLISFYEKMQSDKGSIPDRFSAQQFSDYHSELNMSSLELGDSALYFCASRETGGDYEQYFGPGTRLTVT.

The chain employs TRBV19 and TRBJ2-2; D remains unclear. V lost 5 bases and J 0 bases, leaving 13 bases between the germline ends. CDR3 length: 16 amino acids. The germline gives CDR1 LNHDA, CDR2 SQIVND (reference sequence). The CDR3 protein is CASSHNTRSNTGELFF. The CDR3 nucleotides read TGTGCCAGTAGTCACAACACGCGGTCGAACACCGGGGAGCTGTTTTTT.

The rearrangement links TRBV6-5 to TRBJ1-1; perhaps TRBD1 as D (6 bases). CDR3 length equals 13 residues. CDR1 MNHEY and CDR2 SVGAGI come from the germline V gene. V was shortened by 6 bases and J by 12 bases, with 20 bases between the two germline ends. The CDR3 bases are TGTGCCAGCAGATGGGGGCGGGTCGAAGAGTCTTTCTTT. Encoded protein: CASRWGRVEESFF.

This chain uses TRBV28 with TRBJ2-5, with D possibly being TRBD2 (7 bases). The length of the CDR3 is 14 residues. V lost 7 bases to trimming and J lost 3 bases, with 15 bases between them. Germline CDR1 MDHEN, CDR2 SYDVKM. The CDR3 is CASTLAGAEETQYF. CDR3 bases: TGTGCCAGCACCCTTGCGGGGGCCGAAGAGACCCAGTACTTC.

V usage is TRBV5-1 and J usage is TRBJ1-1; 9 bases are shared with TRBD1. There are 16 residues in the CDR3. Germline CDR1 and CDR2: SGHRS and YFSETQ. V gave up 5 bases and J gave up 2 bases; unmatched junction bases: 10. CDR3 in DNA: TGCGCCAGCAGTCAATTGGGGGGACAGGGTAACACTGAAGCTTTCTTT. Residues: CASSQLGGQGNTEAFF.

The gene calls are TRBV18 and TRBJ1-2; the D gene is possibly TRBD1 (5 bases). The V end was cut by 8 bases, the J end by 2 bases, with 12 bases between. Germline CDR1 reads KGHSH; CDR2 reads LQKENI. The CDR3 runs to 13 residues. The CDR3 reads CASAPSGNYGYTF. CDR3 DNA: TGTGCCAGCGCCCCGTCAGGGAACTATGGCTACACCTTC.